Listed below are T cell receptor beta chains from one sample, sequenced in a study of blood T cell repertoires in COVID-19. TCRdb's copy holds only in-frame clones and misses some; the assay was immunoSEQ multiplex PCR. Among approximately 200,000 clones, 70% to 90% were seen once, and the ten largest hold 2% to 2.5%. The sequenced sample consisted of peripheral blood. The receptors originated from a woman in her 50s with acute or convalescent COVID-19. The CDR3 runs from the conserved cysteine through the conserved F or W. Each record gives: J gene, V gene, clone size, D gene, CDR3 length, CDR3 DNA, CDR3 protein. A D gene is named only where the DNA matches it firmly. Clone sizes are given selectively: once, few, many, or a class where the clone is expanded.

J: TRBJ2-3; V: TRBV7-2; size: few; D: TRBD2; length: 14; DNA: TGTGCCAGCAGCCCTAGACTAGCAGGAGATACGCAGTATTTT; CDR3: CASSPRLAGDTQYF
J: TRBJ1-2; V: TRBV7-2; size: .; D: TRBD1; length: 15; DNA: TGTGCCAGCAGCTATGACAGGGGGGCTAACTATGGCTACACCTTC; CDR3: CASSYDRGANYGYTF
J: TRBJ2-5; V: TRBV19; size: .; D: TRBD2; length: 15; DNA: TGTGCCAGTAGTATAGAGCGGGGGGGCCGGGAGACCCAGTACTTC; CDR3: CASSIERGGRETQYF
J: TRBJ1-1; V: TRBV30; size: .; D: .; length: 12; DNA: TGTGCCCGAAGGCGGGTGAACACTGAAGCTTTCTTT; CDR3: CARRRVNTEAFF
J: TRBJ1-5; V: TRBV18; size: .; D: .; length: 13; DNA: TGTGCCAGCTCACCAAAGGGGGATCAGCCCCAGCATTTT; CDR3: CASSPKGDQPQHF
J: TRBJ2-1; V: TRBV9; size: once; D: .; length: 14; DNA: TGTGCCAGCAGCGTAGTTGGACTCTGGAATGAGCAGTTCTTC; CDR3: CASSVVGLWNEQFF
J: TRBJ2-3; V: TRBV5-1; size: .; D: .; length: 16; DNA: TGCGCCAGCAGCTTGGGGCTAGCGCCTAGCACAGATACGCAGTATTTT; CDR3: CASSLGLAPSTDTQYF
J: TRBJ1-1; V: TRBV12-5; size: .; D: .; length: 14; DNA: TGTGCTAGTGCCATACAGGGATTGAACACTGAAGCTTTCTTT; CDR3: CASAIQGLNTEAFF
J: TRBJ1-4; V: TRBV5-1; size: few; D: .; length: 15; DNA: TGCGCCAGCAGCTTGGGAGGGGGTATGGGCGAAAAACTGTTTTTT; CDR3: CASSLGGGMGEKLFF
J: TRBJ2-6; V: TRBV4-3; size: .; D: .; length: 18; DNA: TGCGCCAGCAGCCACGGGTCCGATGGCCAATCAGGGGCCAACGTCCTGACTTTC; CDR3: CASSHGSDGQSGANVLTF
J: TRBJ1-4; V: TRBV10-3; size: .; D: .; length: 15; DNA: TGTGCCATCAGTGAGGGGGGGTCAACTAATGAAAAACTGTTTTTT; CDR3: CAISEGGSTNEKLFF
J: TRBJ1-4; V: TRBV30; size: .; D: .; length: 14; DNA: TGTGCCTGGACGGGGGTATCAACTAATGAAAAACTGTTTTTT; CDR3: CAWTGVSTNEKLFF
J: TRBJ2-1; V: TRBV5-4; size: .; D: .; length: 14; DNA: TGTGCCAGCAGCTTGGGGAGCAATGGCAATGAGCAGTTCTTC; CDR3: CASSLGSNGNEQFF
J: TRBJ2-1; V: TRBV7-2; size: .; D: .; length: 14; DNA: TGTGCCAGCAGCTTGCAGGGCCGTTACAATGAGCAGTTCTTC; CDR3: CASSLQGRYNEQFF
J: TRBJ2-1; V: TRBV7-6; size: .; D: .; length: 16; DNA: TGTGCCAGCGGCGAACCCCCAATAGCCCTCTACAATGAGCAGTTCTTC; CDR3: CASGEPPIALYNEQFF
J: TRBJ2-5; V: TRBV5-6; size: .; D: TRBD1; length: 14; DNA: TGTGCCAGCAGCCGGACAGGGGGAGGAGAGACCCAGTACTTC; CDR3: CASSRTGGGETQYF
J: TRBJ1-1; V: TRBV30; size: .; D: .; length: 14; DNA: TGTGCCTGGAGTGTTCAGGTGGAGAACACTGAAGCTTTCTTT; CDR3: CAWSVQVENTEAFF
J: TRBJ1-6; V: TRBV13; size: .; D: .; length: 15; DNA: TGTGCCAGCAGCACCACGGGCTCCTATAATTCACCCCTCCACTTT; CDR3: CASSTTGSYNSPLHF
J: TRBJ2-7; V: TRBV4-3; size: .; D: .; length: 15; DNA: TGCGCCAGCAGCCAAGATTTGACACCGACCTACGAGCAGTACTTC; CDR3: CASSQDLTPTYEQYF
J: TRBJ1-1; V: TRBV7-3; size: .; D: TRBD1; length: 14; DNA: TGTGCCAGCAGCAACAGGGGATCGGACACTGAAGCTTTCTTT; CDR3: CASSNRGSDTEAFF
J: TRBJ1-3; V: TRBV6-5; size: .; D: .; length: 15; DNA: TGTGCCAGCAGTCCCAGGCGACGCTCTGGAAACACCATATATTTT; CDR3: CASSPRRRSGNTIYF
J: TRBJ2-1; V: TRBV3-1/TRBV3-2; size: .; D: TRBD2; length: 18; DNA: TGTGCCAGCAGCCAAGAAATGTGGACTAGCGGAGTTTACAATGAGCAGTTCTTC; CDR3: CASSQEMWTSGVYNEQFF
J: TRBJ1-4; V: TRBV7-2; size: .; D: TRBD1; length: 18; DNA: TGTGCCAGCAGCTTAGGGACAGGGGTTGAGGGATCTAATGAAAAACTGTTTTTT; CDR3: CASSLGTGVEGSNEKLFF
J: TRBJ1-2; V: TRBV5-1; size: .; D: TRBD1; length: 15; DNA: TGCGCCAGCAGCTTGGCCCCAGGGGGCGGCTATGGCTACACCTTC; CDR3: CASSLAPGGGYGYTF
J: TRBJ1-1; V: TRBV5-1; size: .; D: .; length: 13; DNA: TGCGCCAGCAGCTTGGAAGAGGTGGGTGAAGCTTTCTTT; CDR3: CASSLEEVGEAFF
J: TRBJ2-7; V: TRBV6-2/TRBV6-3; size: .; D: .; length: 15; DNA: TGTGCCAGCAGTTACCGAGGCCAGGGTCCCTACGAGCAGTACTTC; CDR3: CASSYRGQGPYEQYF
J: TRBJ2-7; V: TRBV4-3; size: .; D: .; length: 16; DNA: TGCGCCAGCAGCCAAGATTGGAGGGGAAGGGATGGCGAGCAGTACTTC; CDR3: CASSQDWRGRDGEQYF
J: TRBJ1-6; V: TRBV27; size: .; D: TRBD1; length: 18; DNA: TGTGCCAGCAGTTTATCGGGACAGAGCTTCTCCTATAATTCACCCCTCCACTTT; CDR3: CASSLSGQSFSYNSPLHF
J: TRBJ2-1; V: TRBV15; size: .; D: .; length: 16; DNA: TGTGCCACCAGCAGTGACGACTTGTCCCTTTACAATGAGCAGTTCTTC; CDR3: CATSSDDLSLYNEQFF